The 9 T cell receptor beta chains below were found in one sample sequenced in a study of cytomegalovirus exposure and HLA in healthy donors. Both 60 Vbeta primers and 13 Jbeta primers went into the PCR. Only in-frame clones appear in the TCRdb table, and some are missing; sequencing was by immunoSEQ multiplex PCR. The sample gives under 200,000 clones, about 80% of which show up once; roughly 9% is in the top ten. Sequenced sample: PBMCs. The receptors derive from a man aged 18 to 30 in good health and CMV-seropositive.

The chain recombines TRBV7-9 with TRBJ1-2; D not resolved. CDR1 and CDR2 (germline): SEHNR, FQNEAQ (reference sequence). V was trimmed by 2 bases and J by 4 bases, leaving 8 bases between them. The CDR3 is 13 residues long. CDR3: CASSLLSGYGYTF. CDR3 nucleotide sequence: TGTGCCAGCAGCTTACTTAGTGGCTATGGCTACACCTTC.

The gene calls are TRBV21-1 and TRBJ2-3; the table's D call, TRBD2, was not checked against the DNA. TRBV21-1 is marked as a pseudogene. The CDR3 sequence is 14 residues long. The CDR3 loop reads CASSKATTGDTQYF. Here the CDR3 DNA reads TGTGCCAGCAGCAAAGCAACTACGGGGGATACGCAGTATTTT.

The V and J genes are TRBV29-1 and TRBJ2-5, with a weak D call TRBD2 (6 bases). The germline V gene encodes CDR1 SQVTM and CDR2 ANQGSEA. This CDR3 is built from 14 residues. V gave up 7 bases and J gave up 6 bases, with 21 bases separating them. The CDR3 spells CSAEMGRGGKTQYF. In DNA, the CDR3 is TGCAGCGCCGAAATGGGCCGGGGAGGCAAGACCCAGTACTTC.

This clone was counted only a few times. The V call is TRBV4-2, the J call TRBJ2-7; 8 bases line up with TRBD2. There are 17 residues in the CDR3. CDR1 is LGHNA, CDR2 YNFKEQ, per germline. Trimming at V came to 0 bases and at J to 4 bases, leaving 11 bases not matched to a gene. The CDR3: CASSQELLTSGRYEQYF. The CDR3 nucleotides read TGTGCCAGCAGCCAAGAACTTCTCACTAGCGGAAGGTACGAGCAGTACTTC.

The chain recombines TRBV29-1 with TRBJ2-7; D is possibly TRBD1 (6 bases). The germline V gene has CDR1 SQVTM and CDR2 ANQGSEA. The CDR3 consists of 14 residues. V lost 0 bases and J 2 bases, leaving 11 bases between the germline ends. CDR3 protein: CSVEDMTGTYEQYF. The CDR3 nucleotides are TGCAGCGTTGAAGATATGACAGGCACCTACGAGCAGTACTTC.

The rearrangement links TRBV30 to TRBJ2-3, with a tentative D call TRBD1 (5 bases). CDR1 and CDR2 from the germline V gene are GTSNPN and SVGIG (reference sequence). The CDR3 is 14 amino acids. V was cut by 5 bases and J by 4 bases, with 16 bases left in between. CDR3 DNA sequence: TGTGCCTGGGATCAGGGTGTTAGCTCAGATACGCAGTATTTT. It specifies CAWDQGVSSDTQYF.

The chain is built from TRBV9 and TRBJ1-1; 8 bases are a match to TRBD1. V was pared by 0 bases and J by 5 bases, with 6 bases of the junction left unmatched. CDR3 length equals 15 residues. Germline V lookup: CDR1 SGDLS, CDR2 YYNGEE. The CDR3 sequence is CASSVVQGAWTEAFF. The CDR3 nucleotides read TGTGCCAGCAGCGTAGTGCAGGGGGCTTGGACTGAAGCTTTCTTT.

The J gene is TRBJ2-7, the V gene TRBV4-1; tentatively, D is TRBD2 (6 bases). Germline-derived CDR1 and CDR2 are MGHRA and YSYEKL. The V end lost 0 bases, the J end lost 3 bases, and 15 bases lay between the germline ends. CDR3 length: 16 amino acids. The DNA of the CDR3 is TGCGCCAGCAGCCAAGATCGAGCGGAGGGGATCTACGAGCAGTACTTC. It is translated as CASSQDRAEGIYEQYF.

The chain links TRBV5-1 to TRBJ2-2, with TRBD1 as a possible D gene (6 bases). CDR1 is SGHRS, CDR2 YFSETQ, per germline. The CDR3 totals 17 residues. V was shortened by 2 bases and J by 0 bases, with 14 bases between the two germline ends. The CDR3 bases are TGCGCCAGCAGCTTATACAGGGATTCCGCGAACACCGGGGAGCTGTTTTTT. Translation: CASSLYRDSANTGELFF.